These 31 T cell receptor beta chains originate from one sample sequenced in a study of beta chain features in type 1 diabetes. Since all of the isolated RNA was reverse transcribed, expressed TCRB transcripts were what got sequenced. Assay used: immunoSEQ multiplex PCR; TCRdb lists only in-frame clones, some missing. Seen here are around 240,000 clones, roughly 70% observed once, and the top ten hold around 0.05%. The specimen was naive CD4+ T cells from blood. The receptors stem from a man aged 25-45 years in good health.

This clone has a handful of counts. The chain joins TRBV7-2 to TRBJ2-5; 8 nucleotides align to TRBD2. Germline loops: CDR1 SGHTA, CDR2 FQGNSA. There are 14 residues in the CDR3. V was clipped by 10 bases and J by 3 bases; unmatched bases: 10. The CDR3 nucleotides are TGTGCCACCAATCCCGGGAGGGCCAAAGAGACCCAGTACTTC. This gives the protein CATNPGRAKETQYF. The whole variable domain, filled in from reference TRBV7-2 and TRBJ2-5, reads GAGVSQSPSNKVTEKGKDVELRCDPISGHTALYWYRQSLGQGLEFLIYFQGNSAPDKSGLPSDRFSAERTGGSVSTLTIQRTQQEDSAVYLCATNPGRAKETQYFGPGTRLLVL.

The chain uses TRBV7-2 and TRBJ2-7; D is unclear. This CDR3 is built from 11 residues. The V end lost 5 bases, the J end lost 3 bases, and 5 bases lay between the germline ends. The germline V gene has CDR1 SGHTA and CDR2 FQGNSA. CDR3 protein: CASSGYYEQYF. The CDR3 nucleotides read TGTGCCAGCAGCGGATACTACGAGCAGTACTTC.

The V gene is TRBV7-9, the J gene TRBJ2-5; D not resolved. V dropped 4 bases and J dropped 5 bases, with 17 bases sitting between them. The CDR3 sequence is 15 residues long. Per the germline V gene, CDR1 is SEHNR and CDR2 is FQNEAQ (reference sequence). CDR3 coding DNA: TGTGCCAGCAGCTCAAACCTACGGGTTTTGGAGACCCAGTACTTC. Amino acids: CASSSNLRVLETQYF.

The chain has TRBV6-6 and TRBJ2-7; D is perhaps TRBD2 (6 bases). This CDR3 spans 12 amino acids. V lost 6 bases and J 6 bases, leaving 12 bases between the germline ends. The germline CDR1 and CDR2 sequences are MNHNY and SVGAGI (reference sequence). The CDR3 here is CASSWVGGEQYF. The CDR3 DNA reads as TGTGCCAGCAGCTGGGTGGGAGGCGAGCAGTACTTC.

This sequence joins TRBV29-1 and TRBJ2-1; D gene uncertain. The CDR3 has 14 amino acids. Germline CDR1 is SQVTM and CDR2 is ANQGSEA. The V and J ends lost 1 base and 1 base respectively, with 8 bases between them. Written as DNA, the CDR3 is TGCAGCGTTGAAGGGTTTGGATCCTACAATGAGCAGTTCTTC. This translates into CSVEGFGSYNEQFF.

V and J are TRBV5-6 and TRBJ2-3; 8 nucleotides align to TRBD2. V gave up 4 bases and J gave up 0 bases; unmatched junction bases: 10. The length of the CDR3 is 17 residues. Germline assignment: CDR1 SGHDT and CDR2 YYEEEE. CDR3 loop: CASSPVAGPLSTDTQYF. As DNA, the CDR3 is TGTGCCAGCAGCCCGGTAGCGGGACCACTAAGCACAGATACGCAGTATTTT.

CDR3 in DNA: TGTGCCAGCAGCGTAGGGACAGAATACGAGCAGTACTTC. Residues: CASSVGTEYEQYF. J is TRBJ2-7 and V is TRBV9, with D tentatively TRBD1 (6 bases). In germline, CDR1 is SGDLS, CDR2 YYNGEE. CDR3 size: 13 residues. Trimming cost V 0 bases and J 4 bases, with 8 bases left between them.

J is TRBJ2-1 and V is TRBV30; 8 bases are shared with TRBD2. The CDR3 runs to 14 residues. The J segment lost 6 bases and the V segment lost 5 bases, leaving 9 bases of the junction unmatched. Germline V lookup: CDR1 GTSNPN, CDR2 SVGIG (reference sequence). The CDR3 region is CAWEAGVGFNEQFF. The CDR3 DNA sequence: TGTGCCTGGGAAGCGGGAGTCGGCTTCAATGAGCAGTTCTTC.

This clone was recorded only once. The chain is built from TRBV4-3 and TRBJ2-3; no definite D call. The CDR3 spans 15 residues. Germline loops: CDR1 LGHNA, CDR2 YSLEER. Trimming pared 5 bases from V and 2 bases from J, leaving 14 bases between. CDR3 sequence (DNA): TGCGCCAGCAGCAACTACGCGGCTATCACAGATACGCAGTATTTT. Amino acids: CASSNYAAITDTQYF.

The CDR3 spells CASGLRQGRETQYF. In nucleotides, the CDR3 is TGTGCTAGTGGTTTGAGGCAGGGCCGGGAGACCCAGTACTTC. V usage is TRBV12-5 and J usage is TRBJ2-5; D is perhaps TRBD1 (5 bases). The germline gives CDR1 LGHNT, CDR2 FRNRAP. Between the trimmed V and J ends, which lost 2 bases and 5 bases, there was a span of 12 bases. This CDR3 has 14 amino acids.

The CDR3 nucleotides read TGTGCCATCAGTGAGACTAGACAGGCGTCGACGACAGATACGCAGTATTTT. Its translation: CAISETRQASTTDTQYF. This sequence joins TRBV10-3 and TRBJ2-3; possible D gene TRBD1, 6 bases. Germline-derived CDR1 and CDR2 are ENHRY and SYGVKD. Between the trimmed V and J ends, which lost 2 bases and 3 bases, there was a span of 18 bases. CDR3 size: 17 residues.

A few counts support this clone. V usage is TRBV23-1 and J usage is TRBJ2-2; weak D call: TRBD1 (6 bases). TRBV23-1 is reported as an ORF; its role is uncertain. The CDR3 contains 16 residues. V was cut by 2 bases and J by 5 bases, with 15 bases left in between. The CDR3 sequence is CASSQLTGCGTGELFF. The DNA of the CDR3 is TGCGCCAGCAGTCAACTTACAGGGTGTGGGACCGGGGAGCTGTTTTTT.

CDR3 in amino acids: CAISESGGTSETQYF. In DNA, the CDR3 is TGTGCCATCAGTGAGTCCGGAGGGACCTCAGAGACCCAGTACTTC. The genes are TRBV10-3 and TRBJ2-5; the D gene is possibly TRBD2 (6 bases). The germline gives CDR1 ENHRY, CDR2 SYGVKD. This CDR3 comprises 15 residues. Trimming took off 0 bases at V and 4 bases at J, with 12 bases between the two ends.

As concerns this clone: Distinct nucleotide sequences in the sample also encode this CDR3. V gene TRBV15 combines with J gene TRBJ2-7; D is unclear. V shed 3 bases and J shed 1 base, with 4 bases lying between them. This CDR3 contains 12 residues. Germline V gene lookup returns CDR1 LNHNV and CDR2 YYDKDF (reference sequence). The DNA of the CDR3 is TGTGCCACCAGCAGGGAGTCCTACGAGCAGTACTTC. Encoded protein: CATSRESYEQYF.

This clone was found a few times. J is TRBJ2-5 and V is TRBV4-1; no clear D gene. The germline V gene has CDR1 MGHRA and CDR2 YSYEKL. V shed 1 base and J shed 4 bases, with 10 bases lying between them. CDR3 length: 14 residues. The CDR3 loop is CASSQGPFGETQYF. In DNA form, the CDR3 reads TGCGCCAGCAGCCAAGGACCTTTCGGAGAGACCCAGTACTTC.

The table lists this clone with a count of one. This sequence joins TRBV28 and TRBJ2-1, with D possibly called TRBD1 or TRBD2 (5 bases each). CDR3 size: 16 residues. Trimming stripped 2 bases from V and 5 bases from J, with 16 bases between. Germline V gene data show CDR1 as MDHEN and CDR2 as SYDVKM. CDR3 loop: CASSLPNRGRNNEQFF. As DNA, the CDR3 is TGTGCCAGCAGTTTACCCAACCGGGGCAGGAACAATGAGCAGTTCTTC.

This chain uses TRBV19 with TRBJ1-2, with a tentative D call TRBD1 (5 bases). This CDR3 has 13 residues. V was pared by 6 bases and J by 2 bases, with 10 bases between. The germline gives CDR1 LNHDA, CDR2 SQIVND (reference sequence). The CDR3 spells CASSRDGNYGYTF. The CDR3 bases are TGTGCCAGTAGCCGGGACGGCAACTATGGCTACACCTTC.

The rearrangement links TRBV15 to TRBJ2-5; 7 bases line up with TRBD1. Germline values: CDR1 LNHNV, CDR2 YYDKDF (reference sequence). V lost 3 bases and J lost 2; bases outside the gene matches: 12. The CDR3 runs to 17 residues. CDR3 DNA sequence: TGTGCCACCAGCAGCTTGACAGGGTCCGTCCTGCAAGAGACCCAGTACTTC. Translating it yields CATSSLTGSVLQETQYF.

The genes are TRBV25-1 and TRBJ2-5; D is uncertain. Trimming pared 4 bases from V and 2 bases from J, leaving 8 bases between. The CDR3 is made up of 13 amino acids. The germline CDR1 and CDR2 sequences are MGHDK and SYGVNS. The CDR3, as DNA: TGTGCCAGCAGTGGAACAAAACAAGAGACCCAGTACTTC. This codes for CASSGTKQETQYF.

CDR3 DNA sequence: TGCAGCGTTGAACTGGGACAGGCCCCTAACTATGGCTACACCTTC. This gives the protein CSVELGQAPNYGYTF. The chain uses TRBV29-1 and TRBJ1-2; 8 nucleotides match TRBD1. The CDR3 is made up of 15 amino acids. The germline V gene encodes CDR1 SQVTM and CDR2 ANQGSEA. The junction had 5 bases not matched to a gene; V was cut back by 2 bases and J by 0 bases. The whole variable domain, filled in from reference TRBV29-1 and TRBJ1-2, reads SAVISQKPSRDICQRGTSLTIQCQVDSQVTMMFWYRQQPGQSLTLIATANQGSEATYESGFVIDKFPISRPNLTFSTLTVSNMSPEDSSIYLCSVELGQAPNYGYTFGSGTRLTVV.

CDR3 in amino acids: CAWRDRVDYGYTF. The CDR3 DNA reads as TGTGCCTGGAGGGACAGGGTGGACTATGGCTACACCTTC. The V call is TRBV30, the J call TRBJ1-2; 8 bases are shared with TRBD1. The CDR3 is 13 residues long. Germline CDR1 and CDR2: GTSNPN and SVGIG (reference sequence). V lost 3 bases and J lost 3; bases outside the gene matches: 3.

The chain joins TRBV15 to TRBJ1-5; 8 nucleotides align to TRBD1. The J segment lost 4 bases and the V segment lost 3 bases, leaving 2 bases of the junction unmatched. This CDR3 spans 14 amino acids. The V gene's germline CDR1 is LNHNV and CDR2 YYDKDF (reference sequence). CDR3 in DNA: TGTGCCACCAGCAGGACAGGGGAAAATCAGCCCCAGCATTTT. Protein: CATSRTGENQPQHF.

J is TRBJ2-3 and V is TRBV4-3, with 9 bases aligning to TRBD2. Germline V gene lookup returns CDR1 LGHNA and CDR2 YSLEER. V was clipped by 0 bases and J by 2 bases; unmatched bases: 6. The CDR3 contains 17 residues. The CDR3 spells CASSQDRAGGPTDTQYF. In DNA, the CDR3 is TGCGCCAGCAGCCAAGATCGAGCGGGAGGACCCACAGATACGCAGTATTTT.

The V call is TRBV10-3, the J call TRBJ2-7; tentative D call: TRBD2 (5 bases). Trimming pared 6 bases from V and 7 bases from J, leaving 19 bases between. CDR3 length equals 14 residues. The germline CDR1 and CDR2 sequences are ENHRY and SYGVKD. The CDR3 nucleotides read TGTGCCATCAGAGCGACCCCGGGGATAATAGAGCAGTACTTC. This encodes CAIRATPGIIEQYF.

This clone was seen only a few times. Within the sample, other DNA sequences also encode this same CDR3. The chain carries TRBV30 and TRBJ1-1; perhaps TRBD1 as D (5 bases). This CDR3 has 13 residues. Trimming took off 0 bases at V and 4 bases at J, with 9 bases between the two ends. Germline-derived CDR1 and CDR2 are GTSNPN and SVGIG (reference sequence). The CDR3 loop is CAWSVSGLTEAFF. DNA of the CDR3: TGTGCCTGGAGTGTCTCAGGGCTCACTGAAGCTTTCTTT.

About this clone: At one end the junction does not follow the germline gene, possibly because of a read error. The J gene is TRBJ2-7, the V gene TRBV2; 7 nucleotides match TRBD1. CDR3 length equals 15 residues. CDR1 is SNHLY, CDR2 FYNNEI, per germline. CDR3 nucleotides: TGTGCCAGCAGCGGGGACAGCTTGGGGGCCTACGGGCAGTACTTC. Protein: CASSGDSLGAYGQYF. The full variable domain, its missing parts supplied by reference TRBV2 and TRBJ2-7, is EPEVTQTPSHQVTQMGQEVILRCVPISNHLYFYWYRQILGQKVEFLVSFYNNEISEKSEIFDDQFSVERPDGSNFTLKIRSTKLEDSAMYFCASSGDSLGAYGQYFGPGTRLTVT.

This chain links TRBV5-1 with TRBJ1-1, with 8 bases identical to TRBD1. This CDR3 contains 14 residues. J lost 1 base, V lost 7 bases, and 6 bases had no gene match. CDR1 and CDR2 from the germline V gene are SGHRS and YFSETQ. The CDR3 is CASSLGQANTEAFF. CDR3 coding DNA: TGCGCCAGCTCACTGGGACAGGCGAACACTGAAGCTTTCTTT.

The chain is built from TRBV7-2 and TRBJ2-1; 8 bases match TRBD2. Per the germline V gene, CDR1 is SGHTA and CDR2 is FQGNSA. Germline trimming cut 5 bases from V and 8 bases from J; bases unmatched to any gene: 14. The CDR3 consists of 16 residues. CDR3 bases: TGTGCCAGCAGCCTTCAGGTAGCGGGAATTGGGGATGAGCAGTTCTTC. Amino acid sequence: CASSLQVAGIGDEQFF.

The chain uses TRBV2 and TRBJ2-3, with TRBD2 matching 7 bases. CDR3 length: 14 amino acids. In germline, CDR1 is SNHLY, CDR2 FYNNEI. J was trimmed by 8 bases and V by 3 bases; bases with no gene match: 8. In DNA, the CDR3 is TGTGCCAGCAGTGACAGCGGGGCCGCACCTACGCAGTATTTT. This sequence encodes CASSDSGAAPTQYF.

In its sample, this clone was seen once. V gene TRBV28 combines with J gene TRBJ1-1; weak D call: TRBD1 (5 bases). There are 14 residues in the CDR3. V was shortened by 4 bases and J by 0 bases, with 9 bases between the two germline ends. Looked up from germline, CDR1 is MDHEN and CDR2 is SYDVKM. The CDR3 DNA sequence: TGTGCCAGCAGTTCGGGACTCCTGAACACTGAAGCTTTCTTT. It codes for CASSSGLLNTEAFF.

The gene calls are TRBV5-1 and TRBJ2-3; 7 bases match TRBD2. The V and J ends lost 4 bases and 1 base, in that order; junction bases with no gene match: 6. The CDR3 covers 15 residues. The germline V gene has CDR1 SGHRS and CDR2 YFSETQ. CDR3 DNA: TGCGCCAGCAGCAGGGAGGGAGGGCGCACAGATACGCAGTATTTT. Amino acids: CASSREGGRTDTQYF.